The 23 T cell receptor beta chains below come from one sample, sequenced in a study of shared clonotypes between healthy human individuals. Profiled with immunoSEQ multiplex PCR; TCRdb holds only in-frame clones, not every one. The table lists under 850,000 clones, approximately 92% of them singletons. The naive CD8 subset, CD45RO-negative cells positively selected for CCR7, excluded terminally differentiated effector memory CD45RA+ cells. Input material: naive CD8+ T cells sorted from blood. These receptors were collected from a man younger than 45 in good health.

The chain is built from TRBV9 and TRBJ1-3; no clear D gene. The germline V gene has CDR1 SGDLS and CDR2 YYNGEE. V gave up 7 bases and J gave up 2 bases, with 13 bases separating them. The CDR3 consists of 14 residues. The CDR3 is CASLRASAGNTIYF. The CDR3, as DNA: TGTGCCAGCCTTCGGGCGTCAGCTGGAAACACCATATATTTT.

The V and J genes are TRBV14 and TRBJ1-1; 9 positions agree with TRBD1. V shed 4 bases and J 1 base; nucleotides not matched to a gene: 10. Germline lookup yields CDR1 SGHDN and CDR2 FVKESK. The CDR3 has 17 amino acids. The CDR3 spells CASSLKGQGLTNTEAFF. The CDR3 DNA sequence: TGTGCCAGCAGCCTAAAGGGACAGGGCTTAACGAACACTGAAGCTTTCTTT. The full variable domain, with the rest looked up from reference TRBV14 and TRBJ1-1, is EAGVTQFPSHSVIEKGQTVTLRCDPISGHDNLYWYRRVMGKEIKFLLHFVKESKQDESGMPNNRFLAERTGGTYSTLKVQPAELEDSGVYFCASSLKGQGLTNTEAFFGQGTRLTVV.

This clone was counted a few times. The chain combines TRBV27 with TRBJ2-1; no clear D gene. The CDR3 consists of 15 residues. V lost 6 bases, J lost 11 bases, and 23 bases lay in between. CDR1 and CDR2 from the germline V gene are MNHEY and SMNVEV (reference sequence). The CDR3 sequence is CASSSLGDLDSQQFF. CDR3 bases: TGTGCCAGCAGCTCCTTGGGTGACTTGGATTCCCAGCAGTTCTTC.

This chain joins TRBV5-4 and TRBJ2-2, with D perhaps matching TRBD2 (5 bases). CDR1 is SGHNT, CDR2 YYREEE, per germline (reference sequence). The CDR3 sequence is 16 residues long. V lost 4 bases, J lost 4 bases, and 17 bases lay in between. CDR3 coding DNA: TGTGCCAGCAGCCCCGACCCCTACCGGGGCACCGGGGAGCTGTTTTTT. Residues: CASSPDPYRGTGELFF.

The V gene is TRBV4-3, the J gene TRBJ2-7, with TRBD2 matching over 11 bases. The germline gives CDR1 LGHNA, CDR2 YSLEER. The V segment lost 3 bases and the J segment 5 bases; nucleotides outside the gene matches: 9. The CDR3 consists of 16 residues. This CDR3 reads CASSHLTSGSINEQYF. For the CDR3, the DNA is TGCGCCAGCAGCCACCTTACTAGCGGGAGTATCAACGAGCAGTACTTC.

The gene calls are TRBV29-1 and TRBJ2-5; D call uncertain. The CDR3 length is 12 residues. Germline V gives CDR1 SQVTM, CDR2 ANQGSEA. Trimming shortened V by 7 bases and J by 1 base, and 10 bases separated the two germline ends. The CDR3 sequence is CSGLAGQETQYF. The DNA of the CDR3 is TGCAGCGGTTTGGCAGGCCAAGAGACCCAGTACTTC.

This rearrangement joins TRBV21-1 to TRBJ1-5; TRBD1, the table's D call, was not compared with the DNA. TRBV21-1 is labeled a pseudogene. CDR3 length: 21 amino acids. CDR3 nucleotides: TGTGCCAGCAGCAAATTAAAGGCCCCAGAAGCCAAGGGGTTCCAAAATCAGCCCCAGCATTTT. As protein: CASSKLKAPEAKGFQNQPQHF.

This clone has just one count. J is TRBJ2-3 and V is TRBV27; D gene uncertain. The germline V gene encodes CDR1 MNHEY and CDR2 SMNVEV (reference sequence). V lost 2 bases to trimming and J lost 1 base, with 13 bases between them. The CDR3 has 16 amino acids. CDR3 amino acids: CASSLVGSEGTDTQYF. The CDR3 DNA follows: TGTGCCAGCAGTTTAGTAGGGTCTGAGGGCACAGATACGCAGTATTTT.

The V and J genes are TRBV5-1 and TRBJ2-1, with 10 nucleotides matching TRBD2. Germline loops: CDR1 SGHRS, CDR2 YFSETQ. J was trimmed by 8 bases and V by 8 bases; bases with no gene match: 7. The CDR3 is made up of 13 amino acids. The CDR3 region is CASQREGPHEQFF. CDR3 bases: TGCGCCAGTCAGCGGGAGGGCCCACATGAGCAGTTCTTC.

The chain carries TRBV4-1 and TRBJ2-7; 8 bases match TRBD1. J gave up 1 base and V 10 bases, and 15 bases lay outside the gene matches. Germline CDR1 is MGHRA and CDR2 is YSYEKL. The length of the CDR3 is 16 residues. CDR3 protein: CAILEPWTGMSYEQYF. CDR3 in DNA: TGCGCCATACTCGAGCCCTGGACAGGGATGTCCTACGAGCAGTACTTC.

In the case of this clone: This sample includes further DNA sequences coding for the same CDR3. The rearrangement links TRBV9 to TRBJ1-1; the D is unclear. This CDR3 has 13 amino acids. V was pared by 5 bases and J by 4 bases, with 12 bases between. Germline V gene sequence: CDR1 SGDLS, CDR2 YYNGEE. CDR3 amino acids: CASSVGGSTEAFF. Written as DNA, the CDR3 is TGTGCCAGCAGTGTCGGCGGGAGCACTGAAGCTTTCTTT.

The chain uses TRBV5-1 and TRBJ2-1; D possibly matches TRBD1 or TRBD2 (6 bases each). V lost 4 bases to trimming and J lost 5 bases, with 19 bases between them. Germline CDR1 and CDR2: SGHRS and YFSETQ. There are 16 residues in the CDR3. CDR3 nucleotides: TGCGCCAGCAGCAGCAGGGGAGGCACGGACAACAATGAGCAGTTCTTC. It translates to CASSSRGGTDNNEQFF.

CDR3 region: CASSEAGRGPYGYTF. DNA of the CDR3: TGTGCCAGCAGTGAAGCCGGACGGGGTCCCTATGGCTACACCTTC. J is TRBJ1-2 and V is TRBV6-1; no firm D call. Germline-derived CDR1 and CDR2 are MNHNS and SASEGT. V lost 0 bases, J lost 4 bases, and 12 bases lay in between. This CDR3 comprises 15 residues.

The genes are TRBV19 and TRBJ2-2; D is uncertain. The CDR3 loop spans 12 amino acids. Germline lookup yields CDR1 LNHDA and CDR2 SQIVND (reference sequence). V lost 4 bases, J lost 5 bases, and 5 bases lay in between. The CDR3 sequence: CASSKATGELFF. CDR3 coding DNA: TGTGCCAGTAGTAAGGCAACCGGGGAGCTGTTTTTT. Full variable domain (outside the CDR3, taken from reference TRBV19 and TRBJ2-2): DGGITQSPKYLFRKEGQNVTLSCEQNLNHDAMYWYRQDPGQGLRLIYYSQIVNDFQKGDIAEGYSVSREKKESFPLTVTSAQKNPTAFYLCASSKATGELFFGEGSRLTVL.

This CDR3 is CASTRQGIAYEQYF. In DNA, the CDR3 is TGTGCCAGCACCAGACAGGGGATCGCCTACGAGCAGTACTTC. The genes are TRBV6-1 and TRBJ2-7; 8 nucleotides line up with TRBD1. V lost 7 bases and J lost 2; bases outside the gene matches: 7. Germline V CDR1 and CDR2: MNHNS, SASEGT. The CDR3 spans 14 residues.

The chain links TRBV29-1 to TRBJ2-1; 8 bases fit TRBD2. The CDR3 spans 14 residues. Germline loops: CDR1 SQVTM, CDR2 ANQGSEA. V gave up 4 bases and J gave up 6 bases; unmatched junction bases: 8. Written as DNA, the CDR3 is TGCAGCGTTGGTCCAGCGGGAGCTGGCAATGAGCAGTTCTTC. It is translated as CSVGPAGAGNEQFF.

The V gene is TRBV10-3, the J gene TRBJ2-1; weak D call: TRBD1 (5 bases). The CDR3 has 16 residues. Trimming cost V 0 bases and J 1 base, with 10 bases left between them. Germline V CDR1 and CDR2: ENHRY, SYGVKD. The DNA for the CDR3 is TGTGCCATCAGTGAGTCTAGGACATTGTCCTACAATGAGCAGTTCTTC. Amino acids: CAISESRTLSYNEQFF.

This rearrangement joins TRBV7-2 to TRBJ2-7; D remains unclear. Germline V gives CDR1 SGHTA, CDR2 FQGNSA. The CDR3 is made up of 13 amino acids. V shed 1 base and J shed 6 bases, with 10 bases lying between them. CDR3 sequence reads: CASSLVLISEQYF. In nucleotides, the CDR3 is TGTGCCAGCAGCTTAGTCCTTATTAGCGAGCAGTACTTC. The whole variable domain, remainder taken from reference TRBV7-2 and TRBJ2-7, is GAGVSQSPSNKVTEKGKDVELRCDPISGHTALYWYRQSLGQGLEFLIYFQGNSAPDKSGLPSDRFSAERTGGSVSTLTIQRTQQEDSAVYLCASSLVLISEQYFGPGTRLTVT.

V and J are TRBV6-1 and TRBJ1-4; D is unresolved. The germline V and J ends were trimmed by 0 bases and 8 bases, with 10 bases remaining between them. Germline V gives CDR1 MNHNS, CDR2 SASEGT. The CDR3 is 14 residues long. The CDR3 coding sequence is TGTGCCAGCAGTGAAGCATGGGTTTACGAAAAACTGTTTTTT. Protein product: CASSEAWVYEKLFF.

This chain joins TRBV28 and TRBJ1-5, with D uncertain. The germline gives CDR1 MDHEN, CDR2 SYDVKM. Trimming took off 0 bases at V and 4 bases at J, with 1 base between the two ends. The CDR3 covers 12 residues. CDR3 amino acids: CASSLWNQPQHF. CDR3 nucleotides: TGTGCCAGCAGTTTATGGAATCAGCCCCAGCATTTT.

This clone has just a few counts. The rearrangement uses TRBV9 and TRBJ2-1; D gene unclear. V was cut by 2 bases and J by 3 bases, with 6 bases left in between. The CDR3 runs 13 residues. CDR1 and CDR2 from the germline V gene are SGDLS and YYNGEE. The DNA of the CDR3 is TGTGCCAGCAGCGTTGAGGACTACAATGAGCAGTTCTTC. The encoded protein is CASSVEDYNEQFF.

The V call is TRBV28, the J call TRBJ1-5; D might be TRBD1 (5 bases). This CDR3 comprises 14 residues. Germline V gene sequence: CDR1 MDHEN, CDR2 SYDVKM. The V end lost 7 bases, the J end lost 4 bases, and 14 bases lay between the germline ends. In DNA, the CDR3 is TGTGCCAGCAAGCGGGCAGGGAGTAATCAGCCCCAGCATTTT. Protein product: CASKRAGSNQPQHF.

The chain links TRBV28 to TRBJ2-4; D is possibly TRBD2 (6 bases). The V end lost 5 bases, the J end lost 4 bases, and 18 bases lay between the germline ends. The CDR3 has 16 residues. Germline V gene data show CDR1 as MDHEN and CDR2 as SYDVKM. CDR3 nucleotides: TGTGCCAGCAGTGGGCGGGATAAGGGGCGGAAAAACATTCAGTACTTC. Translation: CASSGRDKGRKNIQYF.